This T cell receptor (beta chain) was identified in a study of T-cell reconstitution after alpha-beta-depleted transplantation in children. This clonotype was recorded at least ten times. V was clipped by 5 bases and J by 7 bases; unmatched bases: 7. There are 15 residues in the CDR3. Unique molecular identifiers were incorporated when the TCRbeta library was constructed. TCRdb processed the PCR reads anew with MiXCR; each CDR3 protein has one entry. The sample comprises almost 500,000 distinct CDR3 sequences, roughly an eighth of which are singletons, and less than 6.5% rests with the top ten. This sample comprised PBMCs from the stem cell graft donor, obtained from the stem cell graft. This receptor was identified in a human donor who donated a stem cell graft to a child with combined immunodeficiency. The J gene is TRBJ2-1, the V gene TRBV12-3 or TRBV12-4; 11 bases are a match to TRBD2. This CDR3 is CASSPRTSGLNEQFF. CDR3 coding DNA: TGTGCCAGCAGTCCTCGGACTAGCGGGCTAAATGAGCAGTTCTTC.